Included here is one T cell receptor (beta chain) sequence, with context. This clonotype was observed at least ten times. It has no known antigen specificity. Base qualities are not recorded, but no much larger clone differs from it by a single base. The sample belongs to a study of T cell repertoires in cytomegalovirus infection (dated 2019 in TCRdb). As for the study more broadly: The HLA type of each donor mattered for the analysis, because public TCR beta signatures pointed to carriage of CMV infection along with the matching HLA type. The paper's findings and limits, for the study overall: Carriers of CMV infection plus the relevant HLA type were discriminated by the cumulative frequency of public TCR beta family members in the study cohort and in an independent approximately 360-donor cohort. The ex vivo response was dominated by HLA-C-restricted CMV-specific TCR beta clonotypes, and the single most frequent clonotype in two of eight donors was supplied by these HLA-C-restricted clonotypes.

The sequencing machine was an Illumina HiSeq 1500. The public reads were run again by TCRdb, first through fastp at Q25 and then through MiXCR, and only productive beta chains were kept. Rows with a matching CDR3 protein are joined into one entry that keeps the most common DNA and genes. The sample table holds fewer than 85,000 distinct CDR3 sequences, of which 4% were seen once. Jointly, the top ten make up approximately 20% of the sample. This clonotype originated in a human donor in good health (CMV status not recorded). Some clones in this sample may be carry-over from other donors' samples. Sequencing used PBMCs.

The CDR3 protein: CASSQEVGTTYEQYF. DNA sequence: TGCGCCAGCAGCCAAGAAGTCGGGACGACCTACGAGCAGTACTTC. The V gene is TRBV4-3 and the J gene is TRBJ2-7, with the D call tentatively TRBD1 or TRBD2, each fitting 5 bases. The germline V gene sets CDR1 to LGHNA and CDR2 to YSLEER. V drops 0 bases and J drops 2 bases, leaving 11 bases in between. Taken from cysteine to phenylalanine, the CDR3 has 15 residues. Just CDR3 DNA is preserved here, 45 bases in frame from base 1.